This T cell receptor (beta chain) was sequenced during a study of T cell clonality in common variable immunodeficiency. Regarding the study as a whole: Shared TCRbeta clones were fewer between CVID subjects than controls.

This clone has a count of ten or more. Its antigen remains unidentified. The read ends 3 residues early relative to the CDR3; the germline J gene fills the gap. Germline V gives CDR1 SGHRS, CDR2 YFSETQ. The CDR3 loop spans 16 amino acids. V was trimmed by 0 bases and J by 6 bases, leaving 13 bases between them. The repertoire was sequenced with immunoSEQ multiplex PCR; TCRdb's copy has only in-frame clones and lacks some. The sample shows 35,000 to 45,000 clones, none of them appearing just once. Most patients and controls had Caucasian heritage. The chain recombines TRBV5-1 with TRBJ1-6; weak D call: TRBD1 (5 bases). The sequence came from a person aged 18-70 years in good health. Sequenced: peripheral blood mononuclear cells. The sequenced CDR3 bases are TGCGCCAGCAGCTTGGCCCAGGGCCAGGTTAATTCACCC. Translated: CASSLAQGQVNSP. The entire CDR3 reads CASSLAQGQVNSPLHF.